This T cell receptor (beta chain) was profiled in a study of cytomegalovirus exposure and HLA in healthy donors. Study-level findings and limits: CMV serostatus was the only immune exposure information that was available. Per a later analysis, HLA-associated TCR beta chains showed more clonal expansion than other, equally common TCR beta chains. Among the most significant clusters, several appeared linked to common viral pathogens in a later analysis.

PCR involved 60 Vbeta and 13 Jbeta primers. The assay was immunoSEQ multiplex PCR, and TCRdb's table has in-frame clones only and misses some. The table shows about 100,000 clones, with more than 75% occurring only once. V was clipped by 9 bases and J by 7 bases; unmatched bases: 2. The V gene's germline CDR1 is ENHRY and CDR2 SYGVKD. The CDR3 runs 13 residues. On this clone itself: The target antigen is unknown.

The specimen was PBMCs. This chain joins TRBV10-3 and TRBJ1-6; 11 bases fit TRBD1. The TCR was taken from a woman aged 40 to 50 in good health and CMV-seronegative. The CDR3 spells CAIGTGGNSPLHF. CDR3 sequence (DNA): TGTGCCATAGGGACAGGGGGAAATTCACCCCTCCACTTT.